This record concerns one T cell receptor (beta chain) sequence. Its target is unknown. TCRdb reanalysed the 5' RACE reads using MiXCR and keeps one entry per CDR3 protein. The sample lists just over 300,000 distinct CDR3 sequences; approximately 20% were seen once. The sample is drawn from a study of T-cell memory formation after mild COVID-19. Study-wide context: Largely, TCR clusters stayed within a single donor. Findings of the study overall: The SARS-CoV-2 specificity of second-wave clones reaching peak at day 37 remained unverified.

The junction had 5 bases not matched to a gene; V was cut back by 2 bases and J by 10 bases. CDR3 length equals 13 residues. Germline V CDR1 and CDR2: MNHEY, SVGAGI. The TCR sequence derives from a man between 18 and 35 years old who had mild COVID-19 (a few samples of this study predate the infection). Cell type and time point are not known. Sequencing was carried out using PBMCs or a T cell subset sorted from them (not recorded which). J is TRBJ2-1 and V is TRBV6-5; 7 bases map to TRBD2. CDR3 region: CASSYAMGGEQFF. The CDR3 DNA sequence: TGTGCCAGCAGTTACGCAATGGGGGGGGAGCAGTTCTTC.